The 8 T cell receptor beta chains in this list originate from one sample, sequenced in a study of breast tumors, draining lymph nodes, adjacent tissues. Samples came from axillary lymph nodes draining the breast cancer. TCRdb reanalysed the multiplex PCR reads using MiXCR and keeps one entry per CDR3 protein. Of under 250,000 distinct CDR3 sequences listed, roughly 32% are singletons. What was sequenced was axillary lymph node tissue. The receptors were gathered from a female donor with breast cancer. Some clones in this sample may be carry-over from other donors' samples.

Note on this clonotype: The CDR3 does not close with the conserved phenylalanine or tryptophan, likely indicating a read error. The limits of the CDR3 on the DNA are not certain, so only TCRdb's listed CDR3 is given. The chain combines TRBV19 with TRBJ2-5; the table's TRBD2 call for D was not verified on the DNA. The length of the CDR3 is 12 amino acids, counting both ends. Per germline, CDR1 LNHDA and CDR2 SQIVND (reference sequence). CDR3 sequence reads: CASRRPDLGLAG.

The count of this clonotype is one. V usage is TRBV20-1 and J usage is TRBJ1-4; D remains ambiguous. This CDR3 is 13 amino acids long. Trimming shortened V by 3 bases and J by 10 bases, and 15 bases separated the two germline ends. CDR1 and CDR2 from the germline V gene are DFQATT and SNEGSKA (reference sequence). CDR3 sequence reads: CSASRGLAGKLFF. CDR3 DNA: TGCAGTGCTAGCCGAGGACTAGCGGGAAAACTGTTTTTT.

This clonotype was detected many times. The rearrangement links TRBV3-1 to TRBJ2-7, with D unresolved. V lost 3 bases to trimming and J lost 4 bases, with 4 bases between them. The CDR3 loop spans 11 amino acids. Germline V lookup: CDR1 LGHDT, CDR2 YNNKEL (reference sequence). This CDR3 is CASSHNYEQYF. CDR3 DNA sequence: TGTGCCAGCAGCCACAATTACGAGCAGTACTTC.

This clonotype turned up a few times. The chain has TRBV6-5 and TRBJ2-1, with 8 bases matching TRBD2. The CDR3 runs 15 residues. The V segment lost 4 bases and the J segment 8 bases; nucleotides outside the gene matches: 10. CDR1 is MNHEY, CDR2 SVGAGI, per germline. The CDR3 is CASSFGTSYRHEQFF. CDR3 sequence (DNA): TGTGCCAGCAGTTTCGGGACTAGTTATCGGCATGAGCAGTTCTTC.

This clonotype was counted many times. This chain uses TRBV5-1 with TRBJ2-3, with 8 bases matching TRBD1. From germline, CDR1 is SGHRS and CDR2 YFSETQ. V was pared by 5 bases and J by 4 bases, with 6 bases of the junction left unmatched. CDR3 size: 14 residues. The CDR3 here is CASRGQGASDTQYF. For the CDR3, the DNA is TGCGCCAGCAGAGGGCAGGGGGCTTCAGATACGCAGTATTTT.

The table lists this clonotype with many counts. In nucleotides, the CDR3 is TGCGCCAGCAGCTTGGCTAGCTACAATGAGCAGTTCTTC. Encoded protein: CASSLASYNEQFF. V gene TRBV5-1 combines with J gene TRBJ2-1; D is unresolved. Trimming took off 0 bases at V and 3 bases at J, with 4 bases between the two ends. CDR3 length: 13 residues. Germline assignment: CDR1 SGHRS and CDR2 YFSETQ.

In this sample, this clonotype turned up many times. The chain links TRBV20-1 to TRBJ2-7; D unclear. The CDR3 extends over 15 amino acids. Between the trimmed V and J ends, which lost 0 bases and 0 bases, there was a span of 12 bases. Germline loops: CDR1 DFQATT, CDR2 SNEGSKA (reference sequence). The CDR3 sequence: CSARDRLGLSYEQYF. CDR3 in DNA: TGCAGTGCTAGAGATCGTTTGGGCCTCTCCTACGAGCAGTACTTC.

The chain recombines TRBV29-1 with TRBJ1-1; 10 bases align to TRBD1. CDR1 is SQVTM and CDR2 is ANQGSEA in the germline V gene. V shed 5 bases, J shed 3 bases, and the junction held 6 bases outside the gene matches. CDR3 length: 14 residues. The CDR3 region is CSVRGGTGDTEAFF. CDR3 nucleotide sequence: TGCAGCGTTCGGGGCGGGACAGGGGACACTGAAGCTTTCTTT.